These T cell receptor beta chains were read from a single sample in a study of PD-1 blockade in classical Hodgkin lymphoma. Clones were read by immunoSEQ multiplex PCR, and TCRdb kept only the in-frame ones, dropping some. Of about 61,000 clones listed, approximately 90% are singletons. The sample consisted of peripheral blood mononuclear cells (PBMCs), taken before the fourth cycle of nivolumab. Receptors were obtained from a human donor with classical Hodgkin lymphoma. The CDR3 runs from the conserved cysteine through the conserved F or W.

J gene	CDR3 length	V gene	CDR3 protein
TRBJ2-1	15	TRBV5-1	CASSRSGGADNEQFF
TRBJ2-2	20	TRBV27	CASSLRGRDRGPSNTGELFF
TRBJ2-5	14	TRBV6-5	CASSYNTGEQTQYF
TRBJ2-5	19	TRBV11-2	CASSLEGLDITAGGETQYF
TRBJ1-3	15	TRBV5-1	CASSQDPGRGNTIYF
TRBJ1-2	14	TRBV6-5	CASSRRGVNYGYTF
TRBJ1-6	15	TRBV5-1	CASSLDGQGNSPLHF
TRBJ2-1	14	TRBV6-5	CASSPVGPYNEQFF
TRBJ2-6	17	TRBV7-6	CASSLSHGTSGANVLTF
TRBJ2-3	13	TRBV5-1	CASSLMGTDTQYF
TRBJ2-7	16	TRBV2	CASSEVSRTATYEQYF
TRBJ1-6	11	TRBV7-9	CASSSGTPLHF
TRBJ2-6	15	TRBV9	CASSETGAGANVLTF
TRBJ1-4	14	TRBV6-1	CASSSGTGRPQLFF
TRBJ2-1	15	TRBV5-1	CASSLLAGGNNEQFF
TRBJ2-1	13	TRBV30	CAWSGGTVNEQFF
TRBJ1-3	16	TRBV18	CASSSRGLFSGNTIYF
TRBJ2-7	14	TRBV19	CASSTAGVSYEQYF
TRBJ1-2	14	TRBV5-1	CASSLDRMGEGYTF
TRBJ1-2	15	TRBV6-6	CASSRPQGTNYGYTF
TRBJ1-1	16	TRBV7-8	CASRPNDGTGDTEAFF
TRBJ1-1	14	TRBV29-1	CSVGNFHGGTEAFF
TRBJ1-2	13	TRBV6-6	CATRVGLNYGYTF
TRBJ1-1	15	TRBV18	CASSGGRQPNTEAFF
TRBJ2-5	15	TRBV25-1	CASSADATGPSAQYF